The 8 T cell receptor beta chains below all came from one sample that was sequenced in a study of blood T cells in healthy people across ages. The use of a sample-barcoded 5' primer and a J-beta primer mix characterized a second PCR of about 7 to 12 cycles. TCRdb reprocessed the 5' RACE reads with MiXCR, giving one entry per CDR3 protein. The table lists about 1.4 million distinct CDR3 sequences, approximately 59% of them singletons. The specimen was blood. These receptors were taken from a man aged 18-30 years in good health.

The sample holds one count of this clonotype. The chain uses TRBV15 and TRBJ2-3, with a weak D call TRBD2 (6 bases). CDR1 and CDR2 (germline): LNHNV, YYDKDF (reference sequence). Trimming removed 3 bases at V and 4 bases at J, with 14 bases between. The CDR3 is made up of 15 amino acids. CDR3 amino acids: CATSSRGYRADTQYF. The DNA for the CDR3 is TGTGCCACCAGCAGCCGGGGGTATCGGGCAGATACGCAGTATTTT.

The chain joins TRBV20-1 to TRBJ2-1; D perhaps matches TRBD2 (6 bases). In germline, CDR1 is DFQATT, CDR2 SNEGSKA (reference sequence). The CDR3 length is 12 residues. The germline V and J ends were trimmed by 4 bases and 9 bases, with 13 bases remaining between them. The CDR3 protein is CSATLGGGEQFF. CDR3 sequence (DNA): TGCAGTGCTACCTTGGGGGGAGGTGAGCAGTTCTTC.

Comment on this clonotype: Its ends do not fully match the called genes, so a read error is possible. The rearrangement links TRBV12-3 or TRBV12-4 to TRBJ2-3, with D perhaps matching TRBD1 (6 bases). This CDR3 is built from 13 residues. The DNA for the CDR3 is TGCGCCAGCAGCATCGGACAGACAGATACGCAGTATTTT. Its translation is CASSIGQTDTQYF.

This clonotype was detected ten times or more. V and J are TRBV4-1 and TRBJ2-7; D is uncertain. From germline, CDR1 is MGHRA and CDR2 YSYEKL. The CDR3 loop spans 13 amino acids. V shed 0 bases and J shed 3 bases, with 6 bases lying between them. DNA for the CDR3: TGCGCCAGCAGCCAAGATTTGGGCTACGAGCAGTACTTC. It is translated as CASSQDLGYEQYF.

The V gene is TRBV7-8, the J gene TRBJ1-1; D is possibly TRBD1 (5 bases). The CDR3 has 15 amino acids. Trimming left V 1 base short and J 5 bases short, with 14 bases between. The V gene's germline CDR1 is SGHVS and CDR2 FQNEAQ. The CDR3 region is CASSLETLRGTEAFF. The DNA for the CDR3 is TGTGCCAGCAGCTTAGAAACACTTAGGGGAACTGAAGCTTTCTTT.

This rearrangement joins TRBV20-1 to TRBJ1-1; D call uncertain. Germline CDR1 and CDR2: DFQATT and SNEGSKA (reference sequence). This CDR3 contains 12 residues. The V end was cut by 4 bases, the J end by 8 bases, with 14 bases between. The CDR3 region is CSATYSVGEAFF. In DNA form, the CDR3 reads TGCAGTGCTACCTATTCGGTAGGGGAAGCTTTCTTT.

V and J are TRBV27 and TRBJ1-2, with no clear D. The CDR3 length is 13 residues. Germline V CDR1 and CDR2: MNHEY, SMNVEV (reference sequence). Between the trimmed V and J ends, which lost 6 bases and 5 bases, there was a span of 13 bases. The CDR3 spells CASSSGNAYGYTF. The DNA of the CDR3 is TGTGCCAGCAGCTCCGGGAACGCGTATGGCTACACCTTC.

The chain links TRBV29-1 to TRBJ2-5, with 8 bases matching TRBD1. The end of the DNA fits TRBJ2-1 better, so the J call may be wrong. Germline CDR1 SQVTM, CDR2 ANQGSEA. The CDR3 is made up of 14 amino acids. The chain's CDR3 is CSVEAGQGQETQFF. The CDR3 region has the DNA TGCAGCGTTGAGGCCGGACAGGGACAAGAGACCCAGTTCTTC.